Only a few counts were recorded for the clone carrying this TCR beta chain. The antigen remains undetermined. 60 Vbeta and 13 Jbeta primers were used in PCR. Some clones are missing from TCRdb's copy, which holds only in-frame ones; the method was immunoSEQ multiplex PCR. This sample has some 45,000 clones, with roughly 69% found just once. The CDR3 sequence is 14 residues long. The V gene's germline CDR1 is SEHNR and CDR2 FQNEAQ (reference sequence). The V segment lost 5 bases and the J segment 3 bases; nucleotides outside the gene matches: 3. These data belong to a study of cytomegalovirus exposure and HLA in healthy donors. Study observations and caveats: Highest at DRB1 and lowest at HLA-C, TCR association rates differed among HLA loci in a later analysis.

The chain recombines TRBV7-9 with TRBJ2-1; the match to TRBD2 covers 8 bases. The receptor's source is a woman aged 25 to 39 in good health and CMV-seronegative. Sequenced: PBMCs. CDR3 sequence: CASSPGTSYNEQFF. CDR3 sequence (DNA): TGTGCCAGCAGCCCAGGGACTAGCTACAATGAGCAGTTCTTC.